Described below is a single T cell receptor beta chain sequence and its context. What it binds is unknown. The data belong to a study of T cell repertoires in cytomegalovirus infection. Whole-study context: An indication of both CMV infection and matching HLA type came from public TCR beta signatures.

Notes on the study in general: In two of eight donors, the top clonotype was HLA-C-restricted CMV-specific. The study identified carriers of CMV plus the relevant HLA from cumulative public TCR beta family frequency.

The CDR3 has 14 amino acids. V lost 5 bases and J lost 2, with 13 bases in between. In TCRdb, the reads were re-called with MiXCR into one record per CDR3 protein. The sample yields 450,000 to 650,000 distinct CDR3 sequences, 26% seen once. The chain is built from TRBV12-3 or TRBV12-4 and TRBJ2-7; D is undetermined. Sequenced material: PBMCs. The clonotype was recovered from a human donor in good health (CMV status not recorded). Some clones in this sample may be carry-over from other donors' samples. The CDR3 here is CASSRADATYEQYV. Written as DNA, the CDR3 is TGTGCCAGCAGTAGGGCGGATGCTACCTACGAGCAGTACGTC.